One T cell receptor beta chain is described in this entry. This entry belongs to a study of technical replicates of blood from several donors. V lost 3 bases, J lost 14 bases, and 17 bases lay in between. Looked up from germline, CDR1 is WSHSY and CDR2 is SAAADI. The CDR3 loop spans 13 amino acids. Here immunoSEQ multiplex PCR was the method, and the copy in TCRdb shows in-frame clones only, minus some. Here the sample spans 100,000 or so clones, about 94% being singletons. This TCR came from a human donor in good health. This chain joins TRBV10-2 and TRBJ2-1; weak D call: TRBD1 (5 bases). The sequenced sample consisted of T cells isolated from PBMCs. The CDR3 bases are TGCGCCAGCAGTGAAGCCCCAGGTAGGGGCGAGTTCTTC. This translates into CASSEAPGRGEFF.